This entry lists 28 T cell receptor beta chains sequenced from one sample in a study of T cell responses to AZD1222 COVID-19 vaccine. Data came from immunoSEQ multiplex PCR; TCRdb stores just in-frame clones and leaves some out. This sample yields fewer than 150,000 clones, of which roughly 84% are seen a single time; roughly a tenth belongs to the top ten. The sample was peripheral blood, taken on day 0 of AZD1222 vaccination. Receptors were obtained from an adult in good health.

V is TRBV27 and J is TRBJ1-2; 8 bases align to TRBD1. This CDR3 contains 13 residues. J gave up 4 bases and V 5 bases, and 3 bases lay outside the gene matches. Germline loops: CDR1 MNHEY, CDR2 SMNVEV (reference sequence). CDR3 nucleotide sequence: TGTGCCAGCAGTGAGACAGGGGTCTATGGCTACACCTTC. This encodes CASSETGVYGYTF.

The rearrangement uses TRBV3-1 (or the pseudogene TRBV3-2) and TRBJ2-1; the D gene could be TRBD1 or TRBD2 (5 bases each). The CDR3 covers 16 residues. Germline V gene data show CDR1 as LGHDT and CDR2 as YNNKEL (reference sequence). V was clipped by 0 bases and J by 4 bases, with 13 bases between them. This chain's CDR3 is CASSQDRDGNYNEQFF. The CDR3 DNA reads TGTGCCAGCAGCCAAGATAGGGACGGTAATTACAATGAGCAGTTCTTC.

The rearrangement uses TRBV27 and TRBJ1-1; TRBD1 is a possible D gene (5 bases). The CDR3 contains 14 residues. V lost 6 bases to trimming and J lost 6 bases, with 17 bases between them. CDR1 is MNHEY, CDR2 SMNVEV, per germline (reference sequence). The CDR3 sequence: CASSWGTGGSEAFF. The CDR3, as DNA: TGTGCCAGCAGCTGGGGAACAGGAGGGTCTGAAGCTTTCTTT.

This rearrangement joins TRBV3-1 (or the pseudogene TRBV3-2) to TRBJ1-1, with D tentatively TRBD1 (5 bases). From germline, CDR1 is LGHDT and CDR2 YNNKEL (reference sequence). The V and J ends lost 2 bases and 5 bases respectively, with 12 bases between them. The CDR3 consists of 14 residues. The CDR3 region is CASSQLGGGTEAFF. CDR3 coding DNA: TGTGCCAGCAGCCAACTTGGGGGGGGGACTGAAGCTTTCTTT.

The V call is TRBV19, the J call TRBJ1-6; no definite D call. The CDR3 runs 14 residues. Trimming removed 8 bases from V and 0 bases from J, with 8 bases in between. Germline V gene lookup returns CDR1 LNHDA and CDR2 SQIVND (reference sequence). The CDR3 nucleotides read TGTGCCAGTGGCTTTAGCTCCTATAATTCACCCCTCCACTTT. Its translation is CASGFSSYNSPLHF.

V usage is TRBV7-2 and J usage is TRBJ1-4, with D possibly TRBD1 on 6 matching bases. Looked up from germline, CDR1 is SGHTA and CDR2 is FQGNSA. The CDR3 is 13 amino acids. Trimming removed 4 bases at V and 8 bases at J, with 11 bases between. CDR3 DNA sequence: TGTGCCAGCAGCTACTACAGGGACGAAAAACTGTTTTTT. This sequence encodes CASSYYRDEKLFF.

The chain joins TRBV2 to TRBJ2-3; D remains unclear. V gave up 5 bases and J gave up 0 bases, with 9 bases separating them. Germline CDR1 is SNHLY and CDR2 is FYNNEI. The CDR3 spans 14 residues. In DNA, the CDR3 is TGTGCCAGCAGTCCTACGACAAGCACAGATACGCAGTATTTT. Its protein product is CASSPTTSTDTQYF.

The chain joins TRBV7-9 to TRBJ2-1; 7 bases are a match to TRBD1. This CDR3 is built from 15 residues. J lost 7 bases, V lost 5 bases, and 11 bases had no gene match. Looked up from germline, CDR1 is SEHNR and CDR2 is FQNEAQ (reference sequence). The CDR3 DNA sequence: TGTGCCAGCAGCCTCCTACAGGGGAGTCGAAATGAGCAGTTCTTC. As protein: CASSLLQGSRNEQFF.

This rearrangement joins TRBV7-9 to TRBJ1-3, with 8 bases that match TRBD1. The CDR3 totals 16 residues. With 3 bases clipped from V and 4 bases from J, the junction kept 8 bases outside the gene matches. Germline V gives CDR1 SEHNR, CDR2 FQNEAQ (reference sequence). CDR3 in amino acids: CASSLAGGLWGNTIYF. The CDR3 region has the DNA TGTGCCAGCAGCTTGGCAGGGGGCCTCTGGGGAAACACCATATATTTT. The variable domain in full, with the rest retrieved from reference TRBV7-9 and TRBJ1-3, is DTGVSQNPRHKITKRGQNVTFRCDPISEHNRLYWYRQTLGQGPEFLTYFQNEAQLEKSRLLSDRFSAERPKGSFSTLEIQRTEQGDSAMYLCASSLAGGLWGNTIYFGEGSWLTVV.

The chain joins TRBV5-1 to TRBJ2-1; 7 bases line up with TRBD1. CDR3 size: 16 residues. The ends lost 4 bases at V and 2 bases at J; junction bases unmatched: 9. The germline V gene has CDR1 SGHRS and CDR2 YFSETQ. The CDR3 DNA is TGCGCCAGCAGCATTGAGGGCCAGGGGGCCTACAATGAGCAGTTCTTC. Amino acids: CASSIEGQGAYNEQFF.

The rearrangement joins TRBV3-1 (or the pseudogene TRBV3-2) to TRBJ2-7, with D possibly being TRBD1 (5 bases). The V gene lost 0 bases and the J gene lost 3 bases, with 12 bases spanning the gap. The CDR3 has 15 residues. The germline V gene has CDR1 LGHDT and CDR2 YNNKEL (reference sequence). CDR3 protein: CASSQEGVVDYEQYF. The CDR3 DNA reads as TGTGCCAGCAGCCAAGAAGGGGTAGTTGACTACGAGCAGTACTTC.

This sequence joins TRBV11-2 and TRBJ2-3; 14 nucleotides align to TRBD2. Germline trimming cut 5 bases from V and 1 base from J; bases unmatched to any gene: 5. CDR3 size: 17 residues. The V gene's germline CDR1 is SGHAT and CDR2 FQNNGV. CDR3 residues: CASSLRLAGGRTDTQYF. CDR3 in DNA: TGTGCCAGCAGCCTGAGACTAGCGGGGGGGCGCACAGATACGCAGTATTTT.

The V and J genes are TRBV18 and TRBJ2-5, with 7 bases lining up with TRBD1. CDR1 is KGHSH, CDR2 LQKENI, per germline. The CDR3 sequence is 13 residues long. Trimming removed 3 bases from V and 5 bases from J; junction bases left unmatched: 3. CDR3 DNA: TGTGCCAGCTCACCTCGACAGGGCGAGACCCAGTACTTC. Its translation: CASSPRQGETQYF. Based on the CDR3 plus reference TRBV18 and TRBJ2-5, the full variable domain is NAGVMQNPRHLVRRRGQEARLRCSPMKGHSHVYWYRQLPEEGLKFMVYLQKENIIDESGMPKERFSAEFPKEGPSILRIQQVVRGDSAAYFCASSPRQGETQYFGPGTRLLVL.

V is TRBV2 and J is TRBJ2-1; D gene unclear. The CDR3 spans 15 residues. Germline V lookup: CDR1 SNHLY, CDR2 FYNNEI. The V end was cut by 2 bases, the J end by 4 bases, with 12 bases between. This CDR3 is CASSEILVEYNEQFF. CDR3 coding DNA: TGTGCCAGCAGTGAAATACTCGTGGAGTACAATGAGCAGTTCTTC.

V usage is TRBV2 and J usage is TRBJ1-5; D is unclear. CDR1 and CDR2 from the germline V gene are SNHLY and FYNNEI. The V end lost 7 bases, the J end lost 0 bases, and 7 bases lay between the germline ends. The CDR3 extends over 13 amino acids. The CDR3 spells CASKRDSNQPQHF. The CDR3, as DNA: TGTGCCAGCAAACGGGATAGCAATCAGCCCCAGCATTTT.

The rearrangement links TRBV7-9 to TRBJ1-5; 7 bases fit TRBD1. The CDR3 spans 15 residues. Germline CDR1 is SEHNR and CDR2 is FQNEAQ (reference sequence). V was clipped by 5 bases and J by 7 bases; unmatched bases: 11. The CDR3 sequence is CASSPLEGALQPQHF. CDR3 nucleotide sequence: TGTGCCAGCAGCCCTTTAGAGGGGGCATTGCAGCCCCAGCATTTT.

J is TRBJ2-2 and V is TRBV7-3, with D unresolved. Germline CDR1 SGHTA, CDR2 FQGTGA. The CDR3 extends over 13 amino acids. V was cut by 2 bases and J by 6 bases, with 7 bases left in between. The CDR3 DNA is TGTGCCAGCAGCTTACTCGGTCCCGGGGAGCTGTTTTTT. Translated, it gives CASSLLGPGELFF.

This chain uses TRBV5-1 with TRBJ1-6; 9 bases agree with TRBD1. Germline trimming cut 2 bases from V and 9 bases from J; bases unmatched to any gene: 6. CDR1 and CDR2 from the germline V gene are SGHRS and YFSETQ. The CDR3 spans 15 residues. CDR3 sequence: CASSLSGTGRSPLHF. The CDR3 nucleotides read TGCGCCAGCAGCTTATCCGGGACAGGGCGTTCACCCCTCCACTTT.

The rearrangement uses TRBV18 and TRBJ1-5; D gene ambiguous. Germline V CDR1 and CDR2: KGHSH, LQKENI. The V end was cut by 2 bases, the J end by 5 bases, with 7 bases between. The CDR3 extends over 13 amino acids. For the CDR3, the DNA is TGTGCCAGCTCACCAGTGAAGGATCAGCCCCAGCATTTT. Amino acids: CASSPVKDQPQHF. The whole variable domain, filled in from reference TRBV18 and TRBJ1-5, reads NAGVMQNPRHLVRRRGQEARLRCSPMKGHSHVYWYRQLPEEGLKFMVYLQKENIIDESGMPKERFSAEFPKEGPSILRIQQVVRGDSAAYFCASSPVKDQPQHFGDGTRLSIL.

The chain carries TRBV29-1 and TRBJ1-1; no reliable D call. This CDR3 comprises 11 residues. Trimming removed 2 bases at V and 0 bases at J, with 1 base between. Germline CDR1 is SQVTM and CDR2 is ANQGSEA. CDR3 nucleotides: TGCAGCGTTGAATTGAACACTGAAGCTTTCTTT. Translating gives CSVELNTEAFF.

The chain combines TRBV19 with TRBJ1-5; TRBD1 aligns across 11 bases. Germline assignment: CDR1 LNHDA and CDR2 SQIVND (reference sequence). V gave up 3 bases and J gave up 0 bases; unmatched junction bases: 4. This CDR3 comprises 17 residues. CDR3 sequence (DNA): TGTGCCAGTAGTATTAGCGGGACAGGGGGTAGCAATCAGCCCCAGCATTTT. Translated: CASSISGTGGSNQPQHF.

J is TRBJ1-2 and V is TRBV28, with 7 bases lining up with TRBD1. Trimming cost V 2 bases and J 6 bases; bases outside gene matches: 6. Germline V gives CDR1 MDHEN, CDR2 SYDVKM. This CDR3 is built from 14 residues. The CDR3 reads CASSLGGTEHGYTF. The CDR3 bases are TGTGCCAGCAGTTTAGGTGGGACAGAACATGGCTACACCTTC.

CDR3 sequence reads: CATSDSTGGRHNEQFF. CDR3 coding DNA: TGTGCCACCAGTGATTCGACAGGGGGCCGTCACAATGAGCAGTTCTTC. The V gene is TRBV24-1, the J gene TRBJ2-1; 10 bases are shared with TRBD1. The CDR3 has 16 residues. V gave up 2 bases and J gave up 5 bases; unmatched junction bases: 5. Germline CDR1 is KGHDR and CDR2 is SFDVKD.

As for this clone: Other DNA sequences in this sample translate to the same CDR3. The V gene is TRBV10-3, the J gene TRBJ2-7, with D possibly TRBD1 on 5 matching bases. V dropped 2 bases and J dropped 0 bases, with 8 bases sitting between them. The CDR3 is 14 residues long. Germline assignment: CDR1 ENHRY and CDR2 SYGVKD. The CDR3 region has the DNA TGTGCCATCAGTGAGAAAGGGGACTCCTACGAGCAGTACTTC. Protein: CAISEKGDSYEQYF.

This chain joins TRBV3-1 (or the pseudogene TRBV3-2) and TRBJ2-7; no clear D. Trimming left V 1 base short and J 6 bases short, with 10 bases between. Germline loops: CDR1 LGHDT, CDR2 YNNKEL (reference sequence). There are 13 residues in the CDR3. This CDR3 reads CASSQAVVVEQYF. The CDR3 nucleotides are TGTGCCAGCAGCCAAGCTGTAGTCGTCGAGCAGTACTTC.

J is TRBJ2-4 and V is TRBV19, with TRBD2 as a possible D gene (5 bases). V was trimmed by 8 bases and J by 0 bases, leaving 26 bases between them. Germline CDR1 reads LNHDA; CDR2 reads SQIVND (reference sequence). The CDR3 loop spans 19 amino acids. For the CDR3, the DNA is TGTGCCAGTTCTGGCGGGCTCAGCTGGCGGGTTCTAGCCAAAAACATTCAGTACTTC. Translating gives CASSGGLSWRVLAKNIQYF.

The chain employs TRBV7-2 and TRBJ2-2; no clear D gene. The CDR3 is 15 amino acids. V lost 4 bases, J lost 5 bases, and 14 bases lay in between. CDR1 is SGHTA and CDR2 is FQGNSA in the germline V gene. In DNA form, the CDR3 reads TGTGCCAGCAGCTCCACGCGGTCCGGGACCGGGGAGCTGTTTTTT. This codes for CASSSTRSGTGELFF.

J is TRBJ1-2 and V is TRBV5-1, with D uncertain. This CDR3 contains 16 residues. Germline V gives CDR1 SGHRS, CDR2 YFSETQ. Deletions cut 1 base from V and 2 bases from J, with 15 bases between. The CDR3 spells CASSLTPRSRNYGYTF. In nucleotides, the CDR3 is TGCGCCAGCAGCTTGACGCCGAGGTCCCGGAACTATGGCTACACCTTC.